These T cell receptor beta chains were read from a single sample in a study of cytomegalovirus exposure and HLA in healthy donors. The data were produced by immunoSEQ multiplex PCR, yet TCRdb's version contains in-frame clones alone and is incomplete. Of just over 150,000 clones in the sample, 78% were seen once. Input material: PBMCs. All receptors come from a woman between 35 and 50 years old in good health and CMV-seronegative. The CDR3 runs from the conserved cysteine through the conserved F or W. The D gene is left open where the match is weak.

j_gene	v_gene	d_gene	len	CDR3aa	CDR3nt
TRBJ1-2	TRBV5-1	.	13	CASSSDGGRGYTF	TGCGCCAGCAGCTCCGATGGGGGCCGAGGCTACACCTTC
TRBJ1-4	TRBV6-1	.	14	CASKQVPSGEKLFF	TGTGCCAGCAAACAGGTTCCGTCGGGTGAAAAACTGTTTTTT
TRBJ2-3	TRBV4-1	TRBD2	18	CASSQSWGNSGATDTQYF	TGCGCCAGCAGCCAGTCTTGGGGGAATAGCGGGGCCACAGATACGCAGTATTTT
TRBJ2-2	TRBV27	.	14	CASSLLPGTGELFF	TGTGCCAGCAGTTTATTGCCGGGGACCGGGGAGCTGTTTTTT
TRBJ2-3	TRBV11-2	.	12	CASSPSTDTQYF	TGTGCCAGCAGCCCAAGCACAGATACGCAGTATTTT
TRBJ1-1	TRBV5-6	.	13	CASTYRQSLKAFF	TGTGCCAGCACTTACAGACAGTCCCTGAAGGCTTTCTTT
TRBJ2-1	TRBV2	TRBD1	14	CASTGQGARNEQFF	TGTGCCAGCACCGGGCAGGGGGCGAGAAATGAGCAGTTCTTC
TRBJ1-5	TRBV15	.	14	CATSGRQPNQPQHF	TGTGCCACCAGCGGGCGACAGCCGAATCAGCCCCAGCATTTT
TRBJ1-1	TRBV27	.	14	CASSGDLVGAEAFF	TGTGCCAGCAGTGGGGATCTGGTGGGAGCTGAAGCTTTCTTT
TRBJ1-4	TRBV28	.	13	CASSRGITEKLFF	TGTGCCAGCTCAAGGGGCATAACAGAAAAACTGTTTTTT
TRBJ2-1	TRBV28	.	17	CASTAAGTPNSYNEQFF	TGTGCCAGCACCGCCGCCGGGACACCGAACTCCTACAATGAGCAGTTCTTC
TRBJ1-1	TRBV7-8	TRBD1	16	CASSLGPGTGTTEAFF	TGTGCCAGCAGCTTAGGTCCAGGGACAGGGACAACTGAAGCTTTCTTT
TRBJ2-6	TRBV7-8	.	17	CASSSRLVGSGANVLTF	TGTGCCAGCAGTTCCCGACTGGTCGGCTCTGGGGCCAACGTCCTGACTTTC
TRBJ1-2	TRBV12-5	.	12	CASGDRIYGYTF	TGTGCTAGTGGCGACAGGATTTATGGCTACACCTTC
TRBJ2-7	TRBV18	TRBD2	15	CASSPPSGNSYEQYF	TGTGCCAGCTCACCACCTAGCGGGAACTCCTACGAGCAGTACTTC